Listed below are T cell receptor beta chains from one sample, sequenced in a study of T-cell reconstitution after alpha-beta-depleted transplantation in children. TCRdb re-analysed the PCR reads in MiXCR, keeping a single row per CDR3 protein. The top ten clones hold less than 4% of a sample with some 500,000 distinct CDR3 sequences, about a sixth of them seen once. Sample: PBMCs from the stem cell graft donor, taken from the stem cell graft. The receptors shown here come from a human donor who donated a stem cell graft to a child with acute lymphoblastic leukemia. Both conserved end residues are part of each CDR3. A D gene is named only where the DNA matches it firmly. Size is omitted from some rows. Given values are once, few, many or a class for expanded clones.

clone_size,d_call,j_call,v_call,cdr3_aa,cdr3_nt
.,.,TRBJ1-5,TRBV12-3/TRBV12-4,CASSLFTGVNQPQHF,TGTGCCAGCAGTTTATTCACAGGAGTTAATCAGCCCCAGCATTTT
many,TRBD2,TRBJ2-5,TRBV6-6,CATRAGVGETQYF,TGTGCCACCCGAGCGGGAGTGGGAGAGACCCAGTACTTC
few,.,TRBJ1-1,TRBV3-1,CASSHLSDRIEAFF,TGTGCCAGCAGCCACCTGTCCGACAGAATTGAAGCTTTCTTT
.,.,TRBJ1-1,TRBV7-7,CASSFLSTENTEAFF,TGTGCCAGCAGCTTTTTAAGCACAGAGAACACTGAAGCTTTCTTT
.,TRBD2,TRBJ2-5,TRBV12-3/TRBV12-4,CASSYGLAAKETQYF,TGTGCCAGCAGTTACGGACTAGCGGCAAAAGAGACCCAGTACTTC
many,.,TRBJ1-1,TRBV12-3/TRBV12-4,CASSLADRINTEAFF,TGTGCCAGCAGTTTAGCAGACAGGATCAACACTGAAGCTTTCTTT
.,TRBD2,TRBJ2-7,TRBV5-1,CASSFGWEGSYEQYF,TGCGCCAGCAGCTTTGGTTGGGAGGGGTCGTACGAGCAGTACTTC
.,.,TRBJ1-1,TRBV5-1,CASSLGDRAEAFF,TGCGCCAGCAGCTTGGGAGACAGAGCTGAAGCTTTCTTT
few,.,TRBJ2-5,TRBV9,CASSVGSWSETQYF,TGTGCCAGCAGCGTAGGGTCGTGGTCAGAGACCCAGTACTTC
.,.,TRBJ2-1,TRBV20-1,CSALSLDRSYNEQFF,TGCAGTGCCCTCTCCCTAGACCGCTCCTACAATGAGCAGTTCTTC
.,.,TRBJ2-2,TRBV5-1,CASSLNIYGELFF,TGCGCCAGCAGCTTAAACATTTACGGGGAGCTGTTTTTT
few,.,TRBJ2-1,TRBV6-1,CASKETLSYNEQFF,TGTGCCAGCAAGGAGACCCTCTCCTACAATGAGCAGTTCTTC
few,TRBD1,TRBJ2-6,TRBV11-1,CASRRRDRGPSGANVLTF,TGTGCCAGCAGGAGACGGGACAGGGGGCCCTCTGGGGCCAACGTCCTGACTTTC
.,TRBD1,TRBJ2-5,TRBV5-1,CASSYRDRGTQYF,TGCGCCAGCAGCTACCGGGACAGGGGGACCCAGTACTTC
.,.,TRBJ1-3,TRBV5-1,CASSLTGLGNTIYF,TGCGCCAGCAGCTTAACGGGGCTCGGAAACACCATATATTTT
.,.,TRBJ2-6,TRBV11-1,CASSVGPGSGANVLTF,TGTGCCAGCAGCGTTGGGCCCGGGTCTGGGGCCAACGTCCTGACTTTC
.,.,TRBJ2-7,TRBV7-2,CASSFRGLRDEQYF,TGTGCCAGCAGTTTTCGGGGGCTCCGGGACGAGCAGTACTTC
few,.,TRBJ2-1,TRBV7-3,CASSLSPGTSGYNEQFF,TGTGCCAGCAGCTTAAGCCCCGGGACCTCGGGGTACAATGAGCAGTTCTTC
.,.,TRBJ2-3,TRBV20-1,CSASRPPEGDTQYF,TGCAGTGCTAGTAGGCCTCCGGAAGGAGATACGCAGTATTTT
.,.,TRBJ2-2,TRBV15,CATSRVSFGELFF,TGTGCCACCAGCAGAGTTAGTTTTGGGGAGCTGTTTTTT
.,.,TRBJ2-3,TRBV7-8,CASSLFLSDTQYF,TGTGCCAGCAGCTTATTCCTTTCAGATACGCAGTATTTT
.,.,TRBJ2-1,TRBV20-1,CSARAPLGQGNNEQFF,TGCAGTGCTAGAGCCCCCCTGGGGCAGGGGAACAATGAGCAGTTCTTC
few,.,TRBJ2-1,TRBV15,CATSGYQNEQFF,TGTGCCACCAGCGGGTACCAAAATGAGCAGTTCTTC
.,TRBD1,TRBJ2-7,TRBV28,CASGGAGTGGSYEQYF,TGTGCCAGCGGGGGGGCGGGGACAGGGGGTTCCTACGAGCAGTACTTC
.,TRBD2,TRBJ2-7,TRBV20-1,CSATSTGTSGTYEQYF,TGCAGTGCTACCTCCACCGGGACTAGCGGTACCTACGAGCAGTACTTC
.,.,TRBJ1-1,TRBV6-5,CASSYYGGMGTEAFF,TGTGCCAGCAGTTACTATGGCGGAATGGGGACTGAAGCTTTCTTT
.,.,TRBJ1-1,TRBV3-1,CASSQFWGTEAFF,TGTGCCAGCAGCCAATTTTGGGGAACTGAAGCTTTCTTT
.,.,TRBJ2-3,TRBV6-1,CASYGGSDTQYF,TGTGCCAGCTACGGGGGCTCAGATACGCAGTATTTT
.,.,TRBJ2-7,TRBV10-2,CASSANEQYF,TGCGCCAGCAGTGCAAACGAGCAGTACTTC
few,.,TRBJ1-1,TRBV27,CASSWRGPQSEAFF,TGTGCCAGCAGTTGGCGAGGACCGCAGTCTGAAGCTTTCTTT
few,.,TRBJ1-2,TRBV29-1,CSVDRPAFPGYTF,TGCAGCGTTGATCGCCCAGCCTTTCCTGGCTACACCTTC
few,.,TRBJ1-5,TRBV20-1,CSAGGFGQPQHF,TGCAGTGCTGGGGGCTTCGGTCAGCCCCAGCATTTT
.,.,TRBJ1-3,TRBV7-9,CASSSSRVSAGNTIYF,TGTGCCAGCAGCTCGTCCAGGGTGTCGGCTGGAAACACCATATATTTT
few,.,TRBJ2-7,TRBV12-2,CASRLPGLAGGPRYEQYF,TGTGCAAGTCGCTTACCAGGACTAGCGGGAGGGCCAAGGTACGAGCAGTACTTC
many,.,TRBJ2-3,TRBV13,CASSLVTADTQYF,TGTGCCAGCAGCTTAGTCACGGCAGATACGCAGTATTTT
.,.,TRBJ2-5,TRBV20-1,CSAVPGQTYQETQYF,TGCAGTGCTGTTCCCGGACAGACGTACCAAGAGACCCAGTACTTC
.,.,TRBJ1-2,TRBV3-1,CASSQAGGYGYTF,TGTGCCAGCAGCCAAGCCGGGGGCTATGGCTACACCTTC
.,TRBD2,TRBJ2-7,TRBV20-1,CSARGPTSGRSHEQYF,TGCAGTGCTAGAGGGCCTACTAGCGGGAGGTCCCACGAGCAGTACTTC
few,.,TRBJ2-2,TRBV10-3,CAILAANTGELFF,TGTGCCATCCTAGCAGCGAACACCGGGGAGCTGTTTTTT
.,.,TRBJ2-3,TRBV4-1,CASRGSLLLPDTQYF,TGCGCCAGCAGGGGGAGTCTACTTCTTCCAGATACGCAGTATTTT
.,TRBD2,TRBJ2-2,TRBV20-1,CSARSSGVNTGELFF,TGCAGTGCTAGATCGAGCGGGGTGAACACCGGGGAGCTGTTTTTT
.,TRBD1,TRBJ1-5,TRBV4-1,CASSQASDRANQPQHF,TGCGCCAGCAGCCAAGCTTCGGACAGGGCCAATCAGCCCCAGCATTTT